The rows below give T cell receptor beta chains drawn from one sample of a study of T cells in Graves' hyperthyroidism and ophthalmopathy. TCRdb re-called the multiplex PCR reads through MiXCR, storing one row per CDR3 protein. Of some 250,000 distinct CDR3 sequences listed, 12% to 15% were seen once; the top ten hold 30% to 35%. The sequenced material came from blood. The source of these receptors is a woman aged 45-65 years with Graves' hyperthyroidism that later progressed to Graves' ophthalmopathy. Both conserved end residues are part of each CDR3. The D gene is left open where the match is weak. Clone size is shown for a subset of rows, as once, few, many or a class of expanded clone.

V	D	size	J	CDR3	DNA
TRBV5-1	TRBD2	many	TRBJ2-3	CASREGTSESTDTQYF	TGCGCCAGCAGGGAGGGGACTAGCGAAAGCACAGATACGCAGTATTTT
TRBV10-3	TRBD1	many	TRBJ2-7	CAISIDRDEQYF	TGTGCCATCAGTATTGACAGGGACGAGCAGTACTTC
TRBV20-1	TRBD2	many	TRBJ2-7	CSARAGVRPYEQYF	TGCAGTGCTAGGGCGGGAGTTCGACCCTACGAGCAGTACTTC
TRBV6-1	-	-	TRBJ1-5	CASISSTNQPQHF	TGTGCCAGCATCAGTTCAACGAATCAGCCCCAGCATTTT
TRBV4-1	-	-	TRBJ2-3	CASSQGPQGAQDTQYF	TGCGCCAGCAGCCAAGGGCCCCAGGGCGCCCAAGATACGCAGTATTTT
TRBV11-2	-	-	TRBJ1-3	CASSFPGGLGNTIYF	TGTGCCAGCAGCTTTCCAGGAGGCCTCGGAAACACCATATATTTT
TRBV9	-	-	TRBJ2-1	CASSSPVANEQFF	TGTGCCAGCAGTTCGCCAGTGGCAAATGAGCAGTTCTTC
TRBV2	TRBD1	many	TRBJ1-1	CASSTGAGTEAFF	TGTGCCAGCAGCACAGGGGCAGGGACTGAAGCTTTCTTT
TRBV20-1	-	few	TRBJ1-5	CSARPLRRQGPDQPQHF	TGCAGTGCTAGACCCCTTAGGAGGCAGGGCCCCGATCAGCCCCAGCATTTT
TRBV5-1	-	-	TRBJ1-3	CASSLGLSGDTIYF	TGCGCCAGCAGCTTGGGGTTGTCTGGAGACACCATATATTTT
TRBV12-3/TRBV12-4	TRBD2	-	TRBJ2-7	CASTPRSGTYEQYF	TGTGCCAGCACCCCCCGGAGCGGGACCTACGAGCAGTACTTC
TRBV6-1	-	many	TRBJ2-5	CASRIGQNQETQYF	TGTGCCAGCAGAATAGGACAGAACCAAGAGACCCAGTACTTC
TRBV7-8	TRBD2	many	TRBJ2-1	CASSWREGAYNEQFF	TGTGCCAGCAGCTGGCGGGAGGGCGCCTACAATGAGCAGTTCTTC
TRBV6-1	-	many	TRBJ1-2	CASSIGAGARGYTF	TGTGCCAGCAGCATTGGAGCCGGCGCTAGGGGCTACACCTTC
TRBV28	-	many	TRBJ2-4	CASSETERIKNIQYF	TGTGCCAGCAGTGAAACGGAAAGGATCAAAAACATTCAGTACTTC
TRBV5-1	TRBD2	many	TRBJ2-3	CASSSLAGVSTDTQYF	TGCGCCAGCAGCTCCCTAGCGGGAGTAAGCACAGATACGCAGTATTTT
TRBV5-1	TRBD2	many	TRBJ2-3	CASSLWASGSTDTQYF	TGCGCCAGCAGCTTGTGGGCTAGCGGGAGCACAGATACGCAGTATTTT
TRBV30	TRBD2	many	TRBJ2-7	CAWSGVASGFLYATYEQYF	TGTGCCTGGAGTGGGGTGGCTAGCGGGTTCCTTTACGCGACCTACGAGCAGTACTTC
TRBV16	-	few	TRBJ2-7	CASSQSMGNSYEQYF	TGTGCCAGCAGCCAATCGATGGGGAATTCCTACGAGCAGTACTTC
TRBV5-1	TRBD2	-	TRBJ2-1	CASSLAGVSNEQFF	TGCGCCAGCAGCTTAGCGGGAGTCTCCAATGAGCAGTTCTTC
TRBV27	TRBD2	many	TRBJ2-5	CASSLSVLAGETQYF	TGTGCCAGCAGTTTATCTGTCCTAGCGGGAGAGACCCAGTACTTC
TRBV6-5	TRBD2	many	TRBJ2-5	CASSYSTGTSEQETQYF	TGTGCCAGCAGTTACTCCACCGGGACTAGCGAACAAGAGACCCAGTACTTC
TRBV11-2	-	many	TRBJ2-1	CASSQQRNEQFF	TGTGCCAGCAGCCAACAGCGGAACGAGCAGTTCTTC
TRBV5-1	TRBD2	many	TRBJ2-7	CASSLGAGDSEQYF	TGCGCCAGCAGCTTGGGTGCGGGAGATAGCGAGCAGTACTTC
TRBV5-1	-	many	TRBJ2-2	CASSWAESRGGELFF	TGCGCCAGCAGCTGGGCCGAATCGCGGGGCGGGGAGCTGTTTTTT
TRBV5-1	-	many	TRBJ2-1	CASSPRAGHNEQFF	TGCGCCAGCAGCCCGCGTGCGGGCCACAATGAGCAGTTCTTC
TRBV5-1	TRBD2	many	TRBJ2-1	CASRGSGTSQSSYNEQFF	TGCGCCAGCAGGGGAAGTGGGACTAGCCAGAGCTCCTACAATGAGCAGTTCTTC
TRBV2	-	few	TRBJ1-4	CATGTRNEKLFF	TGTGCCACTGGGACTCGAAATGAAAAACTGTTTTTT